This T cell receptor beta chain is drawn from a study of T-cell reconstitution after alpha-beta-depleted transplantation in children. Construction of the TCRbeta library involved unique molecular identifiers. One entry per CDR3 protein results from TCRdb running MiXCR on the PCR reads. The sample lists about 870,000 distinct CDR3 sequences, around 17% occurring once. For this clonotype: Antigen: not known.

Findings of the study overall: T cells produced anew were the main source of T-cell counts and diversity one year after transplant. The origin of alpha-beta T cells about two months after transplant was reportedly several hundred expanded graft clones.

The specimen was PBMCs, mostly from graft donor cells, collected 360 days after TCRalphabeta/CD19-depleted stem cell transplant. This receptor was identified in a male patient younger than 18 who had a stem cell transplant for acute lymphoblastic leukemia, so the T cells may come from the graft donor.

Written as DNA, the CDR3 is TGCGCCAGCAGCCAAGGTCGGGGTGGGAGCTCCTACAATGAGCAGTTCTTC. It codes for CASSQGRGGSSYNEQFF. J is TRBJ2-1 and V is TRBV4-1; D perhaps matches TRBD2 (5 bases). With 1 base removed from V and 0 bases from J, the gap between germline ends came to 13 bases. The CDR3 runs 17 residues. In germline, CDR1 is MGHRA, CDR2 YSYEKL.